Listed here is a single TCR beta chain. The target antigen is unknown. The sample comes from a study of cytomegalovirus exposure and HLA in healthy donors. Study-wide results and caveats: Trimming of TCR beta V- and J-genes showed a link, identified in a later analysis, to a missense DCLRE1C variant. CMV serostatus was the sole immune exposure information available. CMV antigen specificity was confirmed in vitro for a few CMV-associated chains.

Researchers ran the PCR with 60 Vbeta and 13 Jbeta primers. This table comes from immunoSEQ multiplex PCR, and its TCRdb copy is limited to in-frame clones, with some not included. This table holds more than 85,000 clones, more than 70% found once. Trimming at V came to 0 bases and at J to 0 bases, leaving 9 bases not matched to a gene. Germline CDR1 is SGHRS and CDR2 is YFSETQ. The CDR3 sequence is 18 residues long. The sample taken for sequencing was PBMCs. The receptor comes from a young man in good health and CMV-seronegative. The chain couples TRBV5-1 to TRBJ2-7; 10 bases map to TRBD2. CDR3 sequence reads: CASSLEGSGLADSYEQYF. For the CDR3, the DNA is TGCGCCAGCAGCTTGGAGGGGTCCGGACTAGCGGACTCCTACGAGCAGTACTTC.